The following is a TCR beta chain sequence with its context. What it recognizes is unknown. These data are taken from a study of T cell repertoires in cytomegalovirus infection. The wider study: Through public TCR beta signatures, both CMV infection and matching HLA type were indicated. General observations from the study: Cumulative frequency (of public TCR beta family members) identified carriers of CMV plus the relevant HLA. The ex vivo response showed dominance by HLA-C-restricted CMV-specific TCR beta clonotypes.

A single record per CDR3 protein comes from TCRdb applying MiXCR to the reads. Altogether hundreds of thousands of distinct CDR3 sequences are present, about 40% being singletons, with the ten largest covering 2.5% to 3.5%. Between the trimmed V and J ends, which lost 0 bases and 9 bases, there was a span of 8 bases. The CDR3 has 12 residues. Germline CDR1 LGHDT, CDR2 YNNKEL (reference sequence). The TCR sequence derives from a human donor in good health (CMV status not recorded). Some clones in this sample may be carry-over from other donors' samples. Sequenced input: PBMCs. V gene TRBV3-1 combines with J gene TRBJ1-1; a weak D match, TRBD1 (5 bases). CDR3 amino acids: CASSQETGKAFF. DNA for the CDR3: TGTGCCAGCAGCCAAGAAACAGGAAAAGCTTTCTTT.